This entry lists 29 T cell receptor beta chains sequenced from one sample in a study of T cells after yellow fever vaccination. TCRdb ran MiXCR on the 5' RACE reads and lists one entry per CDR3 protein. The data show about 320,000 distinct CDR3 sequences, 3.5% to 4.5% seen once. Sequencing was performed on PBMCs, taken 15 days after the yellow fever booster vaccination. The origin of the receptors is a man between 18 and 35 years old who received the YFV17D yellow fever vaccine.

This clonotype was counted between two and nine times. V is TRBV14 and J is TRBJ1-2; D is perhaps TRBD1 (6 bases). This CDR3 has 12 amino acids. Trimming stripped 5 bases from V and 6 bases from J, with 10 bases between. The V gene's germline CDR1 is SGHDN and CDR2 FVKESK. CDR3 nucleotides: TGTGCCAGCAGCTTTACAGGGAATGGCTACACCTTC. Its translation: CASSFTGNGYTF.

This rearrangement joins TRBV7-6 to TRBJ2-3; D not certain. CDR3 size: 14 residues. CDR1 is SGHVS, CDR2 FNYEAQ, per germline. V was clipped by 1 base and J by 4 bases, with 9 bases between them. In DNA, the CDR3 is TGTGCCAGCAGCTTAGAAAGGATAGCAGATACGCAGTATTTT. Translated, it gives CASSLERIADTQYF.

The chain has TRBV10-1 and TRBJ2-7; D may be TRBD1 (6 bases). Germline CDR1 WNHNN, CDR2 SYGVQD (reference sequence). The germline V and J ends were trimmed by 3 bases and 2 bases, with 14 bases remaining between them. The CDR3 runs to 15 residues. The CDR3 here is CASSEGQNLPYEQYV. In DNA form, the CDR3 reads TGCGCCAGCAGTGAAGGACAGAACTTACCCTACGAGCAGTACGTC.

This chain joins TRBV6-6 and TRBJ2-2; D may be TRBD1 or TRBD2 (6 bases each). The CDR3 covers 15 residues. The germline V gene encodes CDR1 MNHNY and CDR2 SVGAGI (reference sequence). With 4 bases removed from V and 5 bases from J, the gap between germline ends came to 14 bases. In DNA, the CDR3 is TGTGCCAGCAGTTCTCATCAGGGGAGGACCGGGGAGCTGTTTTTT. This encodes CASSSHQGRTGELFF.

This clonotype was counted between two and nine times. The CDR3 protein is CASQGGQENYGYTF. CDR3 nucleotides: TGTGCCAGCCAAGGGGGGCAGGAGAACTATGGCTACACCTTC. J is TRBJ1-2 and V is TRBV7-9; D is perhaps TRBD1 (6 bases). Trimming took off 8 bases at V and 2 bases at J, with 15 bases between the two ends. The CDR3 consists of 14 residues. Per germline, CDR1 SEHNR and CDR2 FQNEAQ (reference sequence).

This clonotype was counted many times. This chain joins TRBV20-1 and TRBJ2-5; D is undetermined. V was clipped by 5 bases and J by 0 bases, with 7 bases between them. This CDR3 contains 12 residues. CDR1 DFQATT and CDR2 SNEGSKA come from the germline V gene (reference sequence). CDR3: CSARPNQETQYF. The CDR3 DNA follows: TGCAGTGCTCGTCCGAACCAAGAGACCCAGTACTTC.

On this clonotype: Compared with germline, one end of the junction differs, possibly owing to a read error. The J gene is TRBJ2-5, the V gene TRBV7-7; weak D call: TRBD1 (5 bases). This CDR3 is built from 15 residues. Per the germline V gene, CDR1 is SSHAT and CDR2 is FNYEAQ (reference sequence). The CDR3 is CASSLALARAETQYF. DNA of the CDR3: TGTGCTAGCAGCTTAGCTCTGGCCAGGGCTGAGACCCAGTACTTC.

V and J are TRBV7-8 and TRBJ1-1; no reliable D call. Germline CDR1 reads SGHVS; CDR2 reads FQNEAQ. The CDR3 covers 15 residues. Trimming removed 2 bases from V and 0 bases from J, with 10 bases in between. CDR3 bases: TGTGCCAGCAGCTTATTCGGATCTGTGAACACTGAAGCTTTCTTT. Amino acids: CASSLFGSVNTEAFF.

In this sample, this clonotype turned up a few times. The gene calls are TRBV11-3 and TRBJ1-1, with 7 nucleotides matching TRBD1. Germline CDR1 is SGHNT and CDR2 is YENEEA. After removal of 0 bases from V and 7 bases from J, the junction contained 2 bases not matched to a gene. This CDR3 contains 13 residues. CDR3 nucleotide sequence: TGTGCCAGCAGCTTAGAGCACAGGGGTGAAGCTTTCTTT. It yields the protein CASSLEHRGEAFF.

The chain combines TRBV18 with TRBJ2-1; D gene ambiguous. Trimming stripped 3 bases from V and 10 bases from J, with 10 bases between. CDR3 length: 12 amino acids. Germline V CDR1 and CDR2: KGHSH, LQKENI. This CDR3 is CASSPMGREQFF. As DNA, the CDR3 is TGTGCCAGCTCACCCATGGGTAGGGAGCAGTTCTTC.

The table lists this clonotype with many counts. This chain links TRBV5-1 with TRBJ1-1; a weak D match, TRBD1 (5 bases). V was trimmed by 4 bases and J by 3 bases, leaving 10 bases between them. The CDR3 totals 13 residues. Germline V gene sequence: CDR1 SGHRS, CDR2 YFSETQ. CDR3 DNA: TGCGCCAGCAGCAGCGGAGGGGACACTGAAGCTTTCTTT. It encodes CASSSGGDTEAFF.

This clonotype was picked up a small number of times. The V gene is TRBV6-2 or TRBV6-3, the J gene TRBJ2-7; D remains ambiguous. Germline V lookup: CDR1 MNHEY, CDR2 SVGEGT. The ends were cut back, 7 bases at V and 0 bases at J, with 13 bases in the middle. This CDR3 contains 14 residues. CDR3 amino acids: CASTLTSSSYEQYV. In DNA form, the CDR3 reads TGTGCCAGCACCTTGACCTCGTCCTCCTACGAGCAGTACGTC.

This clonotype was counted between two and nine times. The chain carries TRBV19 and TRBJ1-2; the D gene is possibly TRBD1 (6 bases). Germline V lookup: CDR1 LNHDA, CDR2 SQIVND (reference sequence). This CDR3 has 13 amino acids. V was shortened by 7 bases and J by 3 bases, with 12 bases between the two germline ends. The CDR3 loop is CASTAGEDYGYTF. CDR3 DNA sequence: TGTGCCAGTACCGCAGGGGAGGACTATGGCTACACCTTC.

The rearrangement links TRBV12-3 or TRBV12-4 to TRBJ2-3; D is possibly TRBD2 (6 bases). Trimming stripped 7 bases from V and 0 bases from J, with 17 bases between. This CDR3 is 16 amino acids long. The CDR3 DNA is TGTGCCAGCATGTTTGGAGGGGTAACTAGCACAGATACGCAGTATTTT. It specifies CASMFGGVTSTDTQYF.

This chain connects TRBV29-1 to TRBJ1-1; unclear D gene. V was pared by 6 bases and J by 4 bases, with 18 bases between. From germline, CDR1 is SQVTM and CDR2 ANQGSEA. This CDR3 has 14 residues. This CDR3 is CSVASGRWGTEAFF. For the CDR3, the DNA is TGCAGCGTCGCCTCCGGAAGATGGGGCACTGAAGCTTTCTTT.

The chain joins TRBV4-3 to TRBJ2-3; no clear D gene. CDR3 length: 13 residues. CDR1 is LGHNA, CDR2 YSLEER, per germline. With 3 bases removed from V and 3 bases from J, the gap between germline ends came to 7 bases. For the CDR3, the DNA is TGCGCCAGCAGCCAGCCCCTTACAGATACGCAGTATTTT. It yields the protein CASSQPLTDTQYF.

This clonotype was seen ten or more times. The J gene is TRBJ1-1, the V gene TRBV12-3 or TRBV12-4; D is unresolved. V was clipped by 7 bases and J by 0 bases, with 21 bases between them. The CDR3 runs 17 residues. The CDR3 protein is CASNLDTHGVMNTEAFF. In nucleotides, the CDR3 is TGTGCCAGCAACCTAGACACCCATGGAGTCATGAACACTGAAGCTTTCTTT.

This chain joins TRBV3-1 and TRBJ2-1; D not resolved. The CDR3 extends over 14 amino acids. Germline loops: CDR1 LGHDT, CDR2 YNNKEL (reference sequence). V was shortened by 3 bases and J by 6 bases, with 12 bases between the two germline ends. The chain's CDR3 is CASSQAGKVNEQFF. The CDR3 DNA reads as TGTGCCAGCAGCCAGGCTGGGAAGGTCAATGAGCAGTTCTTC.

This clonotype was recorded many times. A junction end diverges from the germline sequence, so it may reflect a read error. The chain uses TRBV7-7 and TRBJ2-3; 7 positions agree with TRBD1. Germline CDR1 is SSHAT and CDR2 is FNYEAQ (reference sequence). This CDR3 is built from 14 residues. This chain's CDR3 is CASSLQGQGDTQYF. CDR3 DNA sequence: TGTGCTAGCAGCTTACAGGGGCAGGGGGATACGCAGTATTTT.

This clonotype was observed a few times. The chain combines TRBV20-1 with TRBJ2-5; no definite D call. Germline lookup yields CDR1 DFQATT and CDR2 SNEGSKA (reference sequence). The length of the CDR3 is 15 residues. Trimming removed 1 base from V and 2 bases from J, with 14 bases in between. DNA for the CDR3: TGCAGTGCTAGAGTCCTAGGACCCAGACAAGAGACCCAGTACTTC. It yields the protein CSARVLGPRQETQYF.

This clonotype has ten or more counts. The rearrangement links TRBV20-1 to TRBJ1-4; 8 bases agree with TRBD1. V lost 3 bases, J lost 5 bases, and 2 bases stayed unmatched. The germline V gene encodes CDR1 DFQATT and CDR2 SNEGSKA (reference sequence). The CDR3 length is 13 residues. For the CDR3, the DNA is TGCAGTGCTAGTAACAGGGGGAATGAAAAACTGTTTTTT. It specifies CSASNRGNEKLFF.

This clonotype appeared a few times. The chain joins TRBV29-1 to TRBJ2-3; D remains ambiguous. Trimming took 7 bases from V and 0 from J, leaving 11 bases between them. Germline V gives CDR1 SQVTM, CDR2 ANQGSEA. This CDR3 comprises 13 residues. CDR3 nucleotide sequence: TGCAGCGCGCAGGCGACTAGCACAGATACGCAGTATTTT. Protein: CSAQATSTDTQYF.

The rearrangement uses TRBV10-2 and TRBJ2-7, with no clear D. V lost 5 bases to trimming and J lost 1 base, with 6 bases between them. This CDR3 comprises 12 residues. CDR1 WSHSY and CDR2 SAAADI come from the germline V gene. CDR3 sequence reads: CASSKVSYEQYF. CDR3 nucleotide sequence: TGCGCCAGCAGTAAAGTATCCTACGAGCAGTACTTC.

In this sample, this clonotype turned up a few times. V and J are TRBV5-1 and TRBJ2-6; D ambiguous. The CDR3 is 14 residues long. Trimming cost V 0 bases and J 7 bases, with 8 bases left between them. Per the germline V gene, CDR1 is SGHRS and CDR2 is YFSETQ. The CDR3 spells CASSLDTSANVLTF. In DNA, the CDR3 is TGCGCCAGCAGCTTGGACACTTCTGCCAACGTCCTGACTTTC.

In this sample, this clonotype turned up a few times. V gene TRBV6-5 combines with J gene TRBJ1-6; TRBD1 matches at 10 bases. The CDR3 contains 16 residues. From germline, CDR1 is MNHEY and CDR2 SVGAGI. V lost 0 bases to trimming and J lost 9 bases; unmatched junction nucleotides: 5. The DNA of the CDR3 is TGTGCCAGCAGTTACTCGACAGGGGGCATCGGTTCACCCCTCCACTTT. Its translation: CASSYSTGGIGSPLHF.

This chain uses TRBV6-1 with TRBJ1-2; no clear D. The CDR3 runs to 14 residues. Trimming left V 1 base short and J 6 bases short, with 12 bases between. CDR1 and CDR2 from the germline V gene are MNHNS and SASEGT. CDR3 DNA: TGTGCCAGCAGTGAAGGGAGGTATGCTCATGGCTACACCTTC. This gives the protein CASSEGRYAHGYTF.

This clonotype was observed many times. V and J are TRBV6-6 and TRBJ2-3; 8 bases line up with TRBD2. Germline V lookup: CDR1 MNHNY, CDR2 SVGAGI (reference sequence). J was trimmed by 7 bases and V by 7 bases; bases with no gene match: 13. The CDR3 totals 15 residues. CDR3 sequence: CASISSGGPMNTQYF. The CDR3 nucleotides read TGTGCCAGCATTTCCTCGGGGGGGCCGATGAATACGCAGTATTTT.

This clonotype was counted ten times or more. The genes are TRBV12-3 or TRBV12-4 and TRBJ2-5; possible D gene TRBD2, 6 bases. The CDR3 contains 14 residues. The V and J ends lost 3 bases and 3 bases respectively, with 11 bases between them. CDR3 residues: CASSFLPGEETQYF. The CDR3 DNA sequence: TGTGCCAGCAGTTTTCTTCCGGGAGAAGAGACCCAGTACTTC.

This clonotype came up a few times. The chain has TRBV7-9 and TRBJ1-2; D is unclear. Germline CDR1 reads SEHNR; CDR2 reads FQNEAQ (reference sequence). The CDR3 contains 18 residues. V was clipped by 1 base and J by 8 bases, with 26 bases between them. Written as DNA, the CDR3 is TGTGCCAGCAGCTTAGATTTAGTGCTCGGCGCCACGGGGAGCGGCTACACCTTC. Translated: CASSLDLVLGATGSGYTF.